This TCR beta chain was captured in a study of blood T cell repertoires in COVID-19. Original analysis: Researchers report that nucleated cell counts were estimated from reference gene primer amplification. Sequenced by immunoSEQ multiplex PCR; TCRdb stores in-frame clones only, minus some. V, J and clone size are those of that table, while D and trimming were read from the DNA. The profile covers 390,000 or so clones, with roughly 87% appearing a single time and about 5% taken by the ten largest. The CDR3 sequence is 15 residues long. CDR1 and CDR2 from the germline V gene are MNHEY and SMNVEV (reference sequence). The V gene lost 5 bases and the J gene lost 4 bases, with 14 bases spanning the gap. Participant ages covered about 18 to 89 years across 24 US areas. Cohort placement rested on clinical history that participants reported themselves. Two consecutive negative NP/OP PCR tests, clearance, or resolved symptoms defined Cohort 3 recovery.

The TCR sequence derives from a woman aged 45-60 years who had recovered from COVID-19. This rearrangement joins TRBV27 to TRBJ2-2, with D possibly matching TRBD2 (5 bases). The sequencing sample was made of PBMCs or T cells enriched from blood (not recorded which). This chain's CDR3 is CASSLRDVGTGELFF. In DNA form, the CDR3 reads TGTGCCAGCAGTCTCCGGGATGTGGGCACCGGGGAGCTGTTTTTT.